Listed here is a single T cell receptor (beta chain). What this receptor recognizes is not known. Base qualities are not at hand, and no much larger clone is one base apart. From the cysteine up to the phenylalanine, the CDR3 has a length of 11 residues. Here the CDR3 DNA is all that survives: 33 bases in frame from base 1. The junction shows trimming of 3 bases on V and 2 bases on J, plus 5 bases between the germline ends. Looking up the germline V gene (reference sequence) yields CDR1 DFQATT and CDR2 SNEGSKA. Patients underwent resection in Japan or China between the mid-2010s and the late 2010s. Two lung cancer pathologists independently confirmed the histologic diagnosis of each case on H&E slides. Premalignant or tumor cells were enriched for nucleic acid extraction by macro-dissection performed after pathologic assessment. FFPE tissue was used for DNA isolation with the AllPrep DNA/RNA FFPE Kit.

This sample is drawn from a study of immune evolution from preneoplasia to lung adenocarcinoma (TCRdb year 2021). About the study as a whole: No AAH lesions showed HLA loss of heterozygosity, compared with 5.5% to 8% of AIS, 15% of MIA and less than 35% of ADC lesions. Immune contexture across lung adenocarcinoma precursors and invasive adenocarcinoma was profiled using immune gene expression, TCR sequencing and multiplex immunofluorescence. Resected precursor lesions (AAH, AIS, MIA) and invasive adenocarcinomas were compared against paired morphologically normal lung tissue. The sample size depended on which specimens were available, not on a prior power calculation. The immune data were integrated with whole exome sequencing and methylation data from the same cohort of nodules. The overall cohort comprised around 48 patients with pulmonary nodules who underwent surgical resection. TCR sequencing data were obtained from under 60 patients. According to the study, 105 samples went through TCR sequencing. POLYSOLVER was used to infer Class I HLA alleles from exome data, while LOHHLA was used to detect allele-specific HLA loss. Broader findings and caveats from the paper: Clonality was highest in normal lung, while later-stage lesions appeared to have lower clonality but higher T cell density and diversity. Compared with EGFR-mutant or double wild-type lesions, KRAS-mutant nodules had the highest T cell clonality. Normal lung had the highest top T cell clone frequencies, and these frequencies appeared to fall progressively from AAH through AIS, MIA and invasive adenocarcinoma. The findings reflected association rather than direct causation, and larger cohorts with long-term follow-up and longitudinal biopsies were considered necessary. Because all patients were from Japan and China, applicability to Western populations was uncertain.

The immunoSEQ hsTCRbeta Kit was used to sequence TCR beta CDR3 regions from DNA. The study's processing was this. The ImmunoSEQ Analyzer was used to analyse the TCR sequencing data. T cell clonality was defined as 1 minus Pielou's evenness, calculated on productive rearrangements. The inverse Simpson index, applied to productive templates, was used to measure T cell diversity. T cell density was TCR beta template counts normalized to usable DNA, estimated by amplifying and sequencing housekeeping genes. Two-sided Kruskal-Wallis tests were used to compare TCR metrics across histologic stages. Drawn from immuneACCESS, this table holds only the in-frame rearrangements with V and J called that TCRdb kept. Clones are partly lost; checked studies trace under half to an unresolved V gene and leave the rest unexplained. V and J calls and clone size are given by that table; D and trimming were obtained from the DNA. The sample contains more than 10,000 clones, over 75% of them found a single time. The ten largest make up approximately 3.8% of the sample.

This clonotype originated in a person aged 50-75 years with lung adenocarcinoma. The V and J genes are TRBV20-1 and TRBJ2-7; no D gene can be assigned with confidence. Sequencing was done on a sample of FFPE tissue from an adenomatous hyperplasia lung lesion. The meaning of the sample's cell subset or site label: atypical adenomatous hyperplasia (AAH), lung preneoplasia. The CDR3 reads CSARQAYEQYF. Read as DNA, the sequence is TGCAGTGCTAGGCAGGCCTACGAGCAGTACTTC.